Each of the 21 T cell receptor beta chains below was sequenced from the same sample in a study of CD8 T cells in ankylosing spondylitis. Study-level results: Typical of ankylosing spondylitis blood, it appeared, was a TCR beta motif of eight highly homologous variants.

Their cognate antigens are unknown. From the 5' RACE reads, TCRdb called clonotypes with MiXCR, one entry per CDR3 protein. Of roughly 470,000 distinct CDR3 sequences listed, roughly 25% are singletons. Sequencing input: blood, either unsorted or a sorted T cell fraction (not recorded which). Every receptor here comes from a male donor with ankylosing spondylitis.

The chain joins TRBV7-9 to TRBJ2-7; D is possibly TRBD1 (6 bases). The V and J ends lost 4 bases and 9 bases respectively, with 22 bases between them. From germline, CDR1 is SEHNR and CDR2 FQNEAQ (reference sequence). The CDR3 consists of 15 residues. As DNA, the CDR3 is TGTGCCAGCAGCTGTATTACAGGGTCCTACGAGTCGCAGTACGTC. Translating it yields CASSCITGSYESQYV.

As DNA, the CDR3 is TGCGCCAGCAGCTTGGACCCCTTGGGCCACCGGGGATCTAATGAGCAGTTCTTC. Its protein is CASSLDPLGHRGSNEQFF. The gene calls are TRBV5-1 and TRBJ2-1, with D possibly being TRBD2 (5 bases). CDR3 length: 18 amino acids. Deletions cut 0 bases from V and 7 bases from J, with 23 bases between. The V gene's germline CDR1 is SGHRS and CDR2 YFSETQ.

The rearrangement uses TRBV7-9 and TRBJ2-1, with 9 nucleotides matching TRBD2. Germline CDR1 is SEHNR and CDR2 is FQNEAQ (reference sequence). The CDR3 spans 13 residues. The junction had 4 bases not matched to a gene; V was cut back by 4 bases and J by 9 bases. CDR3 coding DNA: TGTGCCAGCAGCTCGGCGGGAGGGGGTGAGCAGTTCTTC. Translated: CASSSAGGGEQFF.

The rearrangement joins TRBV10-3 to TRBJ1-1; D not certain. There are 16 residues in the CDR3. Trimming stripped 1 base from V and 8 bases from J, with 20 bases between. Germline lookup yields CDR1 ENHRY and CDR2 SYGVKD. The CDR3 DNA is TGTGCCATCAGTGAGTGGACGAGGCAGGCGGTTTGGGAAGCTTTCTTT. As protein: CAISEWTRQAVWEAFF.

The chain carries TRBV12-3 or TRBV12-4 and TRBJ2-1; 14 bases fit TRBD2. V was pared by 6 bases and J by 9 bases, with 7 bases of the junction left unmatched. The CDR3 has 15 residues. The CDR3 coding sequence is TGTGCCAGCAGCCGGGGACTAGCGGGAGTCAGTGAGCAGTTCTTC. Translated, it gives CASSRGLAGVSEQFF.

This clonotype was observed a few times. The V gene is TRBV5-1, the J gene TRBJ2-1, with TRBD2 identical over 11 bases. Germline V CDR1 and CDR2: SGHRS, YFSETQ. This CDR3 is 16 amino acids long. Trimming took 1 base from V and 13 from J; bases not matched to a gene: 13. DNA for the CDR3: TGCGCCAGCAGCTTGTTTACTAGCGGGAGACCGGTGAGTCAGTTCTTC. This gives the protein CASSLFTSGRPVSQFF.

CDR3 in DNA: TGCGCCAGCAGCGTGGGACGGGGGCAGGTTGGCTACACCTTC. This gives the protein CASSVGRGQVGYTF. The J gene is TRBJ1-2, the V gene TRBV5-1, with D possibly being TRBD1 (6 bases). Trimming removed 4 bases from V and 7 bases from J, with 17 bases in between. CDR3 length: 14 residues. CDR1 and CDR2 from the germline V gene are SGHRS and YFSETQ.

The J gene is TRBJ2-7, the V gene TRBV3-1, with D possibly TRBD2 on 5 matching bases. There are 16 residues in the CDR3. Looked up from germline, CDR1 is LGHDT and CDR2 is YNNKEL (reference sequence). V was shortened by 0 bases and J by 1 base, with 13 bases between the two germline ends. DNA for the CDR3: TGTGCCAGCAGCCAAGAAAACAGCGGAGGATCCTACGAGCAGTACTTC. Its protein product is CASSQENSGGSYEQYF.

V and J are TRBV11-2 and TRBJ2-1, with D maybe TRBD2 (5 bases). Per the germline V gene, CDR1 is SGHAT and CDR2 is FQNNGV. The V end lost 5 bases, the J end lost 9 bases, and 11 bases lay between the germline ends. The CDR3 is 12 amino acids. The CDR3 reads CASSKDWGEQFF. The DNA of the CDR3 is TGTGCCAGCAGCAAGGACTGGGGTGAGCAGTTCTTC.

The chain carries TRBV7-9 and TRBJ2-3, with a possible D match to TRBD2 (5 bases). Per germline, CDR1 SEHNR and CDR2 FQNEAQ (reference sequence). The CDR3 is 15 residues long. The V end lost 5 bases, the J end lost 4 bases, and 16 bases lay between the germline ends. Here the CDR3 DNA reads TGTGCCAGCAGCCTTCTCGAGGGATCCGCAGATACGCAGTATTTT. Protein product: CASSLLEGSADTQYF. The variable domain in full, completed from reference TRBV7-9 and TRBJ2-3, reads DTGVSQNPRHKITKRGQNVTFRCDPISEHNRLYWYRQTLGQGPEFLTYFQNEAQLEKSRLLSDRFSAERPKGSFSTLEIQRTEQGDSAMYLCASSLLEGSADTQYFGPGTRLTVL.

This clonotype showed up many times. This chain joins TRBV15 and TRBJ2-1, with D possibly matching TRBD2 (6 bases). The germline V and J ends were trimmed by 3 bases and 3 bases, with 12 bases remaining between them. The CDR3 loop spans 15 amino acids. Germline V gene sequence: CDR1 LNHNV, CDR2 YYDKDF (reference sequence). The CDR3 DNA reads as TGTGCCACCAGCAGTCGGGGGAACAGCTACAATGAGCAGTTCTTC. Translation: CATSSRGNSYNEQFF.

This chain links TRBV5-1 with TRBJ2-7; TRBD2 matches at 14 bases. Germline V gene lookup returns CDR1 SGHRS and CDR2 YFSETQ. V gave up 10 bases and J gave up 4 bases; unmatched junction bases: 10. The CDR3 covers 15 residues. CDR3 region: CAAVPTSGRGYEQYV. CDR3 coding DNA: TGCGCCGCGGTGCCGACTAGCGGGAGGGGGTACGAGCAGTACGTC.

This chain links TRBV20-1 with TRBJ2-1; 9 bases line up with TRBD2. The ends lost 3 bases at V and 1 base at J; junction bases unmatched: 4. There are 15 residues in the CDR3. The germline CDR1 and CDR2 sequences are DFQATT and SNEGSKA (reference sequence). In DNA, the CDR3 is TGCAGTGCTAGGGAAGCGGGAGGTTCCTACAATGAGCAGTTCTTC. Translation: CSAREAGGSYNEQFF.

This clonotype was counted only a few times. The chain joins TRBV7-6 to TRBJ1-1; no firm D call. Germline CDR1 reads SGHVS; CDR2 reads FNYEAQ. The CDR3 length is 14 residues. Trimming stripped 5 bases from V and 4 bases from J, with 14 bases between. The CDR3 DNA reads TGTGCCAGCAGCCCTACCGACACGAGCACTGAAGCTTTCTTT. This sequence encodes CASSPTDTSTEAFF. The full variable domain, in which reference TRBV7-6 and TRBJ1-1 provide the parts outside the CDR3, is GAGVSQSPRYKVTKRGQDVALRCDPISGHVSLYWYRQALGQGPEFLTYFNYEAQQDKSGLPNDRFSAERPEGSISTLTIQRTEQRDSAMYRCASSPTDTSTEAFFGQGTRLTVV.

CDR3 sequence: CASSPPMAPTYNEQFF. As DNA, the CDR3 is TGTGCCAGCTCACCACCGATGGCGCCAACCTACAATGAGCAGTTCTTC. The rearrangement uses TRBV18 and TRBJ2-1; D not certain. Germline CDR1 KGHSH, CDR2 LQKENI. V shed 0 bases and J shed 2 bases, with 11 bases lying between them. This CDR3 is 16 amino acids long. Complete variable domain (other parts from reference TRBV18 and TRBJ2-1): NAGVMQNPRHLVRRRGQEARLRCSPMKGHSHVYWYRQLPEEGLKFMVYLQKENIIDESGMPKERFSAEFPKEGPSILRIQQVVRGDSAAYFCASSPPMAPTYNEQFFGPGTRLTVL.

This clonotype was seen a handful of times. The J gene is TRBJ2-3, the V gene TRBV6-5; unclear D gene. The CDR3 consists of 14 residues. Looked up from germline, CDR1 is MNHEY and CDR2 is SVGAGI. The V end lost 4 bases, the J end lost 1 base, and 9 bases lay between the germline ends. The CDR3 DNA follows: TGTGCCAGCAGTTCTGACAAGGGCACAGATACGCAGTATTTT. Translated, it gives CASSSDKGTDTQYF.

This chain uses TRBV27 with TRBJ2-7, with 12 bases that match TRBD2. Trimming at V came to 4 bases and at J to 5 bases, leaving 6 bases not matched to a gene. In germline, CDR1 is MNHEY, CDR2 SMNVEV (reference sequence). The CDR3 is 15 amino acids. The CDR3 bases are TGTGCCAGCAGTTCATGGACTAGCGGGATCCACGAGCAGTACTTC. Its protein product is CASSSWTSGIHEQYF.

This clonotype was counted between two and nine times. The chain combines TRBV10-1 with TRBJ1-3; no definite D call. This CDR3 comprises 15 residues. Trimming shortened V by 3 bases and J by 0 bases, and 9 bases separated the two germline ends. Germline V gene data show CDR1 as WNHNN and CDR2 as SYGVQD (reference sequence). CDR3 DNA sequence: TGCGCCAGCAGTGAAGGCCGGATCTCTGGAAACACCATATATTTT. Translating it yields CASSEGRISGNTIYF.

The sample holds a few counts of this clonotype. V is TRBV28 and J is TRBJ2-3; D might be TRBD1 (5 bases). In germline, CDR1 is MDHEN, CDR2 SYDVKM. Trimming left V 6 bases short and J 6 bases short, with 13 bases between. The CDR3 extends over 13 amino acids. The CDR3 region is CASRVTGADTQYF. CDR3 bases: TGTGCCAGCAGGGTCACTGGGGCGGATACGCAGTATTTT. The whole variable domain, filled in from reference TRBV28 and TRBJ2-3, reads DVKVTQSSRYLVKRTGEKVFLECVQDMDHENMFWYRQDPGLGLRLIYFSYDVKMKEKGDIPEGYSVSREKKERFSLILESASTNQTSMYLCASRVTGADTQYFGPGTRLTVL.

The gene calls are TRBV11-3 and TRBJ2-3; D is ambiguous. This CDR3 contains 16 residues. V lost 2 bases to trimming and J lost 10 bases, with 22 bases between them. The germline V gene has CDR1 SGHNT and CDR2 YENEEA. The CDR3 spells CASSLSVSFVQSAQYF. The CDR3 DNA reads as TGTGCCAGCAGCTTATCTGTTAGTTTCGTTCAGTCTGCGCAGTATTTT.

This CDR3 is CASSQAGGRTAYGYTF. The CDR3 region has the DNA TGTGCCAGCAGCCAGGCCGGGGGGCGGACAGCCTATGGCTACACCTTC. V and J are TRBV3-1 and TRBJ1-2; D possibly corresponds to TRBD1 (6 bases). V lost 3 bases, J lost 4 bases, and 18 bases lay in between. Germline V gives CDR1 LGHDT, CDR2 YNNKEL (reference sequence). This CDR3 is 16 amino acids long.